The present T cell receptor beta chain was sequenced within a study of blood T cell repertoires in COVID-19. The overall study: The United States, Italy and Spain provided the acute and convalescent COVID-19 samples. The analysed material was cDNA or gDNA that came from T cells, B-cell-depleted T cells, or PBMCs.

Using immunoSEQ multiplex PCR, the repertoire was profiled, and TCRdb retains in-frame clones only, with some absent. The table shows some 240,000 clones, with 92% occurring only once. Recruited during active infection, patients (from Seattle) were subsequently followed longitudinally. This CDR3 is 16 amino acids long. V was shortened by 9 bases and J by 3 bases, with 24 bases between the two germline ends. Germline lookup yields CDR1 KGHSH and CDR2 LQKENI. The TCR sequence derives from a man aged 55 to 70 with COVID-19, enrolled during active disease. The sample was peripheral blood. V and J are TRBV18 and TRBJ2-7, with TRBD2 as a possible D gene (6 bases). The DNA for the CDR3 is TGTGCCAGTCTTCCATCTGGGACTGAGACCCACTACGAGCAGTACTTC. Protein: CASLPSGTETHYEQYF. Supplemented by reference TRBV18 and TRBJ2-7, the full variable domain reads NAGVMQNPRHLVRRRGQEARLRCSPMKGHSHVYWYRQLPEEGLKFMVYLQKENIIDESGMPKERFSAEFPKEGPSILRIQQVVRGDSAAYFCASLPSGTETHYEQYFGPGTRLTVT.